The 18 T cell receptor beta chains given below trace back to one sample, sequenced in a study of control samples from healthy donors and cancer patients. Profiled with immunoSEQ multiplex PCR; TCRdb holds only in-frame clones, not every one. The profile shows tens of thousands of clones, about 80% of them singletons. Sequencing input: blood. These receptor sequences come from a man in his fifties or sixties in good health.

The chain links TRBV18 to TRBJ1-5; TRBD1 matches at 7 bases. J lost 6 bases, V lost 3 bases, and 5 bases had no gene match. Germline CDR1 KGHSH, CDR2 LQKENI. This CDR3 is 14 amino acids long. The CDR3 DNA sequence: TGTGCCAGCTCACCTCGGGACAGAGCTCAGCCCCAGCATTTT. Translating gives CASSPRDRAQPQHF.

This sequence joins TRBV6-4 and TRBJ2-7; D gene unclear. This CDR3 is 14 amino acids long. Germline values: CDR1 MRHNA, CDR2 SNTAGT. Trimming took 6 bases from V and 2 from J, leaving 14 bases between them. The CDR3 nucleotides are TGTGCCAGCAGACGCCCGAGCAGTCCCTACGAGCAGTACTTC. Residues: CASRRPSSPYEQYF.

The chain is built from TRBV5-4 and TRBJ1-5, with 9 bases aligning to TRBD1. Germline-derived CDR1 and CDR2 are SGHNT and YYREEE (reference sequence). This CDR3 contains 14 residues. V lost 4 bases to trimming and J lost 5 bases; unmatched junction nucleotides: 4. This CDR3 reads CASSPGTGHQPQHF. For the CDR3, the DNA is TGTGCCAGCAGCCCCGGGACAGGGCATCAGCCCCAGCATTTT.

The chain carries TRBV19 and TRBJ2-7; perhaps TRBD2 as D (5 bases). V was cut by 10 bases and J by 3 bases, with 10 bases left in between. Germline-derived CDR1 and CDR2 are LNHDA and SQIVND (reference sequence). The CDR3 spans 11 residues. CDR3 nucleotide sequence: TGTGCCACCGGGGTGAACTACGAGCAGTACTTC. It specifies CATGVNYEQYF.

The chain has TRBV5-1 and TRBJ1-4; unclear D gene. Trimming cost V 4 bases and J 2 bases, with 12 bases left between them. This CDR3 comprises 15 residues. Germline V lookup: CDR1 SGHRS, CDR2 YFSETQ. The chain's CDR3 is CASSLEGITNEKLFF. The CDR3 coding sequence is TGCGCCAGCAGCCTGGAGGGTATCACTAATGAAAAACTGTTTTTT.

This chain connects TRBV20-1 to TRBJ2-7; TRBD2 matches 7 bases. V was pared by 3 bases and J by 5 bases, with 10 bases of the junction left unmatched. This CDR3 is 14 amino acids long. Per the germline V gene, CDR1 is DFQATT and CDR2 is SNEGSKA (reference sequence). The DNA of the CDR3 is TGCAGTGCTAGTTTTCGCCTAGCGGTCGACGAGCAGTACTTC. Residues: CSASFRLAVDEQYF.

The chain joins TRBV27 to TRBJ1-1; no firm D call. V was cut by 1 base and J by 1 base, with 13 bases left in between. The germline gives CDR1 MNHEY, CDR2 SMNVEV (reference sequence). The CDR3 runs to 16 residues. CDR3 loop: CASSLWANRWNTEAFF. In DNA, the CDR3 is TGTGCCAGCAGTTTATGGGCCAACCGATGGAACACTGAAGCTTTCTTT.

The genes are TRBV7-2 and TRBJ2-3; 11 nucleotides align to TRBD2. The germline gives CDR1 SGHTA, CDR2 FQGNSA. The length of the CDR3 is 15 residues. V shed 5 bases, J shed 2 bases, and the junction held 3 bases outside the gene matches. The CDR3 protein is CASSQGLAATDTQYF. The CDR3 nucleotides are TGTGCCAGCAGCCAGGGACTAGCGGCCACAGATACGCAGTATTTT.

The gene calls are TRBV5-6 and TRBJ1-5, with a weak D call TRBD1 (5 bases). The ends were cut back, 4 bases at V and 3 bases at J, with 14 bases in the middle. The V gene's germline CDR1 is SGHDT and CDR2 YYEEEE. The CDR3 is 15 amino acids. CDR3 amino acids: CASSPAGRANQPQHF. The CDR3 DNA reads TGTGCCAGCAGCCCCGCGGGCAGGGCCAATCAGCCCCAGCATTTT.

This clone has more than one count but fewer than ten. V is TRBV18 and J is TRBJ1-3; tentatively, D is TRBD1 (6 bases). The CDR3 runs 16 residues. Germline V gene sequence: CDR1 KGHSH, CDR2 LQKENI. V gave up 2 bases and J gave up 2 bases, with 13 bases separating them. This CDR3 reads CASSPIRGQPGNTIYF. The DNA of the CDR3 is TGTGCCAGCTCACCAATCAGGGGCCAGCCTGGAAACACCATATATTTT.

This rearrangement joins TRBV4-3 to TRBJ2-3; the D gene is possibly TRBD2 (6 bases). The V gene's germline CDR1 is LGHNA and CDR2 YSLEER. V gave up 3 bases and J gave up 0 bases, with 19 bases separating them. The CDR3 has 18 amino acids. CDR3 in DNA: TGCGCCAGCAGCCAGACTGAGTGGGGGGTACTTAGCACAGATACGCAGTATTTT. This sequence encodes CASSQTEWGVLSTDTQYF.

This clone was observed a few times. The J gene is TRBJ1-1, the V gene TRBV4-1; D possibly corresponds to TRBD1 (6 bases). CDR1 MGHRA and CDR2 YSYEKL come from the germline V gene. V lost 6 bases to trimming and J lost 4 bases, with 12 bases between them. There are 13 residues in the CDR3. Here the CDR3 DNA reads TGCGCCAGCAGGTCGCAGGGGCTCACTGAAGCTTTCTTT. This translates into CASRSQGLTEAFF.

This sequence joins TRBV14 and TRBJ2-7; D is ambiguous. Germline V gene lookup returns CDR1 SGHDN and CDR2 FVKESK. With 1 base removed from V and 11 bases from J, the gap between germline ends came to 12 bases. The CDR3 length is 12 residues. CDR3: CASSQAAYYKYF. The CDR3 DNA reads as TGTGCCAGCAGCCAAGCTGCCTATTATAAGTACTTC. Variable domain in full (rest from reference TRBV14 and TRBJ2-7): EAGVTQFPSHSVIEKGQTVTLRCDPISGHDNLYWYRRVMGKEIKFLLHFVKESKQDESGMPNNRFLAERTGGTYSTLKVQPAELEDSGVYFCASSQAAYYKYFGPGTRLTVT.

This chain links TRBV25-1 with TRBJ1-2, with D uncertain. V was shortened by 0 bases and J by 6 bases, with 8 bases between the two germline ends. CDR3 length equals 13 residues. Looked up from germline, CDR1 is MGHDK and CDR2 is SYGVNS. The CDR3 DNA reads TGTGCCAGCAGTGAATACGCGGGGAATGGCTACACCTTC. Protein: CASSEYAGNGYTF.

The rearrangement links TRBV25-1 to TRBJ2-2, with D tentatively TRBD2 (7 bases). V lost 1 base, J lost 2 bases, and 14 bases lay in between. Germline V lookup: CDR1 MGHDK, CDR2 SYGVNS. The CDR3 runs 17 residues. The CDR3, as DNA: TGTGCCAGCAGTGAATTTGGTGGGGGGGCAAACACCGGGGAGCTGTTTTTT. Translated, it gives CASSEFGGGANTGELFF.

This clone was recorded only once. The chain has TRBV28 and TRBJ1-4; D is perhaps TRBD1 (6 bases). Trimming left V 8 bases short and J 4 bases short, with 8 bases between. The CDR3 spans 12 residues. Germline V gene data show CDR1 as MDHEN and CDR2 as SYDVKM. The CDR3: CASGQFNEKLFF. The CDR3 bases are TGTGCCAGCGGACAGTTTAATGAAAAACTGTTTTTT.

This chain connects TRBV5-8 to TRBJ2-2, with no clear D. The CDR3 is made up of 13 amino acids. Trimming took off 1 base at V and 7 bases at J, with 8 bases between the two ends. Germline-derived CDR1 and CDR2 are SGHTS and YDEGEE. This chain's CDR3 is CASSLTDFGELFF. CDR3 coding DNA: TGTGCCAGCAGCTTGACAGATTTCGGGGAGCTGTTTTTT.

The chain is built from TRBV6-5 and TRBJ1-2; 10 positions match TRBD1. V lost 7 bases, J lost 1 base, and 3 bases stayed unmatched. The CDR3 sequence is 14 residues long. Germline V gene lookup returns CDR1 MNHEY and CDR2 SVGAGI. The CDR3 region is CASIDRGRNYGYTF. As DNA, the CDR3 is TGTGCCAGCATCGACAGGGGGCGTAACTATGGCTACACCTTC.